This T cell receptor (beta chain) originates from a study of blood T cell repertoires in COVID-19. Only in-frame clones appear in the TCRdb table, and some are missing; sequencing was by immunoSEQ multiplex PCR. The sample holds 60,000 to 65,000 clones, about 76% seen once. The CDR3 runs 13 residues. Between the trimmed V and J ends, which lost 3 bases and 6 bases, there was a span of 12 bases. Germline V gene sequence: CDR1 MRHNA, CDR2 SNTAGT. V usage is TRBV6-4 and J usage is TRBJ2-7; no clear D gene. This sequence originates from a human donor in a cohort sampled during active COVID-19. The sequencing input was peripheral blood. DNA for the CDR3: TGTGCCAGCAGTGATTACCCGGGTACCGAGCAGTACTTC. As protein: CASSDYPGTEQYF.